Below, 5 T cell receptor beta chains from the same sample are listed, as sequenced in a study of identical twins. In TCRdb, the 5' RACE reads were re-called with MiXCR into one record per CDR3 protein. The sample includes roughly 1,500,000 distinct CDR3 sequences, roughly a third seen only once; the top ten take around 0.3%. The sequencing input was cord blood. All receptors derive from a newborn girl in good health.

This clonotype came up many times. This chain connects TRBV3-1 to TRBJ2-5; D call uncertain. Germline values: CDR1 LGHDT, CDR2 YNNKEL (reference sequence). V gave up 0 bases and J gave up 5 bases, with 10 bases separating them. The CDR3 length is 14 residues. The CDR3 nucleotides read TGTGCCAGCAGCCAAGAGCCGTTATTGGAGACCCAGTACTTC. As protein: CASSQEPLLETQYF.

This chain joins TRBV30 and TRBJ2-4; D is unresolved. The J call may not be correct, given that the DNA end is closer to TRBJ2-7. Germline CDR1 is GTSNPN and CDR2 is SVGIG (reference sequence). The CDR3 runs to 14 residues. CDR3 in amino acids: CAWSVSHIDYEQYF. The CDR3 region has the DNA TGTGCCTGGAGTGTAAGCCACATAGACTACGAGCAGTACTTC.

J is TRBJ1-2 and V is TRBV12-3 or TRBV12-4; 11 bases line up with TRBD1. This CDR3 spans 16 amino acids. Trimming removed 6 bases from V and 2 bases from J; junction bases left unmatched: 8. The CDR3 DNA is TGTGCCAGCAGCGAAAGGACAGGGGGCTTAAACTATGGCTACACCTTC. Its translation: CASSERTGGLNYGYTF.

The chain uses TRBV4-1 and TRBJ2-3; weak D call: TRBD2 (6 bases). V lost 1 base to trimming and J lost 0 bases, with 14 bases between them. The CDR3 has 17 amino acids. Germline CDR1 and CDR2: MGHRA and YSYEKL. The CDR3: CASSQVERRESTDTQYF. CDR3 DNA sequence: TGCGCCAGCAGCCAAGTGGAGCGGCGGGAAAGCACAGATACGCAGTATTTT.

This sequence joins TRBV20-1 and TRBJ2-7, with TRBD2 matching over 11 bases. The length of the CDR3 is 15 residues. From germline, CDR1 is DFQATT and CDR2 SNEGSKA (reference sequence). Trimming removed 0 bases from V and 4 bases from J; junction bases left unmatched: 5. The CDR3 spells CSARDRIAGGYEQYF. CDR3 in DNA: TGCAGTGCTAGAGATAGGATAGCGGGAGGGTACGAGCAGTACTTC.